Below are 20 T cell receptor beta chains sequenced from a single sample in a study of T cell responses to AZD1222 COVID-19 vaccine. Generated by immunoSEQ multiplex PCR, the TCRdb table keeps only in-frame clones and is missing some. The sample lists some 100,000 clones; 86% were seen once. The input for sequencing was peripheral blood, taken 28 days after the second AZD1222 dose. Every receptor here comes from an adult who received the AZD1222 COVID-19 vaccine.

In its sample, this clone ranks as medium-sized. J is TRBJ2-5 and V is TRBV5-1, with 12 bases that match TRBD2. The V gene's germline CDR1 is SGHRS and CDR2 YFSETQ. The CDR3 contains 19 residues. The J segment lost 7 bases and the V segment lost 0 bases, leaving 16 bases of the junction unmatched. This chain's CDR3 is CASSLEPSGGAGARGTQYF. The CDR3 DNA is TGCGCCAGCAGCTTGGAACCTAGCGGGGGGGCAGGCGCGCGGGGGACCCAGTACTTC.

Written as DNA, the CDR3 is TGTGCCAGCAGCTTTTCACAGGGTAATTCACCCCTCCACTTT. Translation: CASSFSQGNSPLHF. The chain uses TRBV7-9 and TRBJ1-6, with D possibly TRBD1 on 6 matching bases. CDR1 and CDR2 from the germline V gene are SEHNR and FQNEAQ (reference sequence). V was shortened by 3 bases and J by 6 bases, with 9 bases between the two germline ends. The CDR3 consists of 14 residues.

This sequence joins TRBV2 and TRBJ1-4, with TRBD1 as a possible D gene (6 bases). The CDR3 covers 14 residues. CDR1 SNHLY and CDR2 FYNNEI come from the germline V gene. Trimming shortened V by 7 bases and J by 2 bases, and 11 bases separated the two germline ends. In nucleotides, the CDR3 is TGTGCCAGCACTACAGGGTCCACTAATGAAAAACTGTTTTTT. Its translation: CASTTGSTNEKLFF.

The V call is TRBV20-1, the J call TRBJ1-2; D is unresolved. The V gene lost 3 bases and the J gene lost 6 bases, with 8 bases spanning the gap. Germline V CDR1 and CDR2: DFQATT, SNEGSKA (reference sequence). CDR3 length equals 11 residues. The CDR3 nucleotides read TGCAGTGCTAGTCAGGTTAATGGCTACACCTTC. It yields the protein CSASQVNGYTF.

The table lists this clone with a few counts. The rearrangement joins TRBV5-1 to TRBJ2-1; 8 bases match TRBD1. This CDR3 comprises 13 residues. Germline V gene sequence: CDR1 SGHRS, CDR2 YFSETQ. The trim removed 4 bases at V and 10 bases at J, leaving 7 bases unmatched. The CDR3 coding sequence is TGCGCCAGCAGCCCCTCAGGGGACAGGGAGCAGTTCTTC. Amino acids: CASSPSGDREQFF.

This clone has only one observation. V and J are TRBV9 and TRBJ1-6, with 9 bases aligning to TRBD1. The CDR3 extends over 15 amino acids. Germline CDR1 and CDR2: SGDLS and YYNGEE. The V segment lost 4 bases and the J segment 4 bases; nucleotides outside the gene matches: 3. The CDR3 sequence is CASSSGQGYNSPLHF. The CDR3 DNA reads TGTGCCAGCAGCTCGGGACAGGGATATAATTCACCCCTCCACTTT.

The chain recombines TRBV9 with TRBJ2-5; 9 bases fit TRBD2. CDR1 is SGDLS, CDR2 YYNGEE, per germline. With V trimmed by 9 bases and J by 5 bases, 11 bases remained unmatched. This CDR3 contains 14 residues. CDR3 bases: TGTGCCACTTATGGGCGGGAGGGCCTGGAGACCCAGTACTTC. This sequence encodes CATYGREGLETQYF.

Concerning this clone: A read error may account for a junction end that differs from germline. The chain carries TRBV7-2 and TRBJ2-3; the D is unclear. Germline lookup yields CDR1 SGHTA and CDR2 FQGNSA. The CDR3 runs to 12 residues. In nucleotides, the CDR3 is TGTGCCAGCAGCTTAGTTAGCAGCCCCAAGCATTTT. The encoded protein is CASSLVSSPKHF. The whole variable domain, remainder taken from reference TRBV7-2 and TRBJ2-3, is GAGVSQSPSNKVTEKGKDVELRCDPISGHTALYWYRQSLGQGLEFLIYFQGNSAPDKSGLPSDRFSAERTGGSVSTLTIQRTQQEDSAVYLCASSLVSSPKHFGPGTRLTVL.

The V and J genes are TRBV7-3 and TRBJ2-1; 15 bases map to TRBD2. CDR3 length equals 19 residues. Germline lookup yields CDR1 SGHTA and CDR2 FQGTGA. J lost 6 bases, V lost 5 bases, and 14 bases had no gene match. CDR3 DNA sequence: TGTGCCAGCAGCCGTACCGGGACTAGCGGGAGGTTCGTCGGCAATGAGCAGTTCTTC. This codes for CASSRTGTSGRFVGNEQFF.

This rearrangement joins TRBV14 to TRBJ2-3; D unclear. Germline V gives CDR1 SGHDN, CDR2 FVKESK. The V and J ends lost 1 base and 10 bases respectively, with 6 bases between them. This CDR3 spans 11 amino acids. CDR3 sequence (DNA): TGTGCCAGCAGCCAAGGAAGTTCGCAGTATTTT. It is translated as CASSQGSSQYF.

The chain links TRBV19 to TRBJ2-1, with D tentatively TRBD1 or TRBD2 (6 bases each). The CDR3 has 15 amino acids. CDR1 and CDR2 from the germline V gene are LNHDA and SQIVND (reference sequence). Trimming removed 2 bases at V and 4 bases at J, with 12 bases between. The CDR3 DNA follows: TGTGCCAGTAGTATATTAGGAGGGGGTTACAATGAGCAGTTCTTC. Residues: CASSILGGGYNEQFF.

The chain has TRBV10-2 and TRBJ2-1; 14 positions agree with TRBD2. Germline CDR1 reads WSHSY; CDR2 reads SAAADI. The CDR3 is made up of 15 amino acids. V lost 9 bases and J lost 8; bases outside the gene matches: 9. The CDR3 DNA reads as TGCGCCAGTCAAAGGACTAGCGGGAGGAAGTATGAGCAGTTCTTC. This codes for CASQRTSGRKYEQFF.

The genes are TRBV4-1 and TRBJ2-1; D uncertain. Trimming pared 4 bases from V and 12 bases from J, leaving 13 bases between. Germline loops: CDR1 MGHRA, CDR2 YSYEKL. The CDR3 has 12 residues. The CDR3 here is CASSPYGRWQFF. CDR3 bases: TGCGCCAGCAGCCCCTACGGGCGGTGGCAGTTCTTC.

This clone has just one count. The rearrangement joins TRBV7-6 to TRBJ1-2; D ambiguous. Germline V CDR1 and CDR2: SGHVS, FNYEAQ. V shed 6 bases and J shed 1 base, with 9 bases lying between them. This CDR3 region has 13 residues. CDR3 sequence reads: CASSVDLNYGYTF. The DNA of the CDR3 is TGTGCCAGCAGTGTAGACCTTAACTATGGCTACACCTTC.

This rearrangement joins TRBV6-2 or TRBV6-3 to TRBJ2-7; unclear D gene. CDR3 length: 15 amino acids. The germline V gene has CDR1 MNHEY and CDR2 SVGEGT. The V and J ends lost 2 bases and 0 bases respectively, with 11 bases between them. CDR3 DNA: TGTGCCAGCAGTTACCGGAAAGGGCCCTCCTACGAGCAGTACTTC. It encodes CASSYRKGPSYEQYF.

The chain couples TRBV28 to TRBJ1-5; 11 bases are shared with TRBD1. The CDR3 is made up of 16 amino acids. J gave up 3 bases and V 3 bases, and 4 bases lay outside the gene matches. In germline, CDR1 is MDHEN, CDR2 SYDVKM. The CDR3 coding sequence is TGTGCCAGCAGTTTCTGGACAGGGGGCAACAATCAGCCCCAGCATTTT. The encoded protein is CASSFWTGGNNQPQHF. The whole variable domain, remainder taken from reference TRBV28 and TRBJ1-5, is DVKVTQSSRYLVKRTGEKVFLECVQDMDHENMFWYRQDPGLGLRLIYFSYDVKMKEKGDIPEGYSVSREKKERFSLILESASTNQTSMYLCASSFWTGGNNQPQHFGDGTRLSIL.

The V and J genes are TRBV18 and TRBJ2-4; perhaps TRBD2 as D (6 bases). Germline CDR1 reads KGHSH; CDR2 reads LQKENI. CDR3 length: 14 residues. Trimming cost V 6 bases and J 8 bases, with 17 bases left between them. The CDR3 DNA follows: TGTGCCAGCTCCCGGGGGAGTTCGGAGGACATTCAGTACTTC. This gives the protein CASSRGSSEDIQYF.

This chain links TRBV6-4 with TRBJ2-2; TRBD2 aligns across 13 bases. This CDR3 has 16 residues. Germline V lookup: CDR1 MRHNA, CDR2 SNTAGT. Losses at the gene ends were 5 bases for V and 3 bases for J; bases not matched to a gene: 3. The CDR3 spells CASSQLAGGDTGELFF. Written as DNA, the CDR3 is TGTGCCAGCAGTCAACTAGCGGGAGGGGACACCGGGGAGCTGTTTTTT.

This clone was seen just once. Germline and junction disagree at one end, which may indicate a read error. The J gene is TRBJ2-2, the V gene TRBV7-9; 10 bases match TRBD2. This CDR3 region has 19 residues. Germline CDR1 reads SEHNR; CDR2 reads FQNEAQ (reference sequence). This CDR3 reads CASTLTPSLAGVHTGELFF. The CDR3 DNA follows: TGTGCCAGCACCTTAACGCCGAGTCTAGCGGGGGTACACACCGGGGAGCTGTTTTTT.

V usage is TRBV7-9 and J usage is TRBJ2-3; possible D gene TRBD2, 6 bases. From germline, CDR1 is SEHNR and CDR2 FQNEAQ (reference sequence). This CDR3 has 15 residues. V was shortened by 5 bases and J by 2 bases, with 14 bases between the two germline ends. CDR3 DNA sequence: TGTGCCAGCAGCCAAGGACTATTCTACACAGATACGCAGTATTTT. It codes for CASSQGLFYTDTQYF. Filled out from reference TRBV7-9 and TRBJ2-3, the complete variable domain reads DTGVSQNPRHKITKRGQNVTFRCDPISEHNRLYWYRQTLGQGPEFLTYFQNEAQLEKSRLLSDRFSAERPKGSFSTLEIQRTEQGDSAMYLCASSQGLFYTDTQYFGPGTRLTVL.